Below, 23 T cell receptor beta chains from the same sample are listed, as sequenced in a study of early T cells in non-severe SARS-CoV-2 infection. TCRdb used MiXCR to reprocess the 5' RACE reads, holding one entry per CDR3 protein. The data contain around 67,000 distinct CDR3 sequences, about 9.9% of them singletons. The sequencing input was whole blood. The source is an adult who was a healthcare worker with PCR-confirmed SARS-CoV-2 infection or an uninfected control (not recorded which).

This clonotype was seen repeatedly, ten times or more. The CDR3 bases are TGCGCCAGCAGCCTCCACACAGATACGCAGTATTTT. Translated, it gives CASSLHTDTQYF. The rearrangement uses TRBV4-1 and TRBJ2-3, with D unclear. V was pared by 4 bases and J by 2 bases, with 4 bases between. Germline V lookup: CDR1 MGHRA, CDR2 YSYEKL. This CDR3 has 12 residues.

The genes are TRBV29-1 and TRBJ1-2; no reliable D call. This CDR3 is 13 amino acids long. The V gene lost 3 bases and the J gene lost 2 bases, with 10 bases spanning the gap. CDR1 and CDR2 (germline): SQVTM, ANQGSEA. CDR3 sequence reads: CSVDLPPNYGYTF. The DNA of the CDR3 is TGCAGCGTTGATCTTCCGCCGAACTATGGCTACACCTTC.

Concerning this clonotype: The germline gene is not matched at one end of the junction; a read error may be the cause. This chain links TRBV6-1 with TRBJ2-3, with D unresolved. This CDR3 spans 11 amino acids. Germline CDR1 is MNHNS and CDR2 is SASEGT. CDR3 in amino acids: CASSDHYSPDF. The CDR3 DNA sequence: TGTGCCAGCAGTGACCATTACAGCCCCGATTTT.

This clonotype was counted ten times or more. The chain employs TRBV29-1 and TRBJ2-7; the D gene is possibly TRBD1 (5 bases). The CDR3 has 12 residues. V lost 4 bases, J lost 10 bases, and 17 bases lay in between. In germline, CDR1 is SQVTM, CDR2 ANQGSEA. The DNA of the CDR3 is TGCAGCGTTGTGGGGTTATCAGGGATACAGTACTTC. Translation: CSVVGLSGIQYF.

Ten or more counts support this clonotype. The chain carries TRBV2 and TRBJ2-5, with D tentatively TRBD2 (6 bases). V was shortened by 6 bases and J by 4 bases, with 12 bases between the two germline ends. The CDR3 totals 13 residues. The germline V gene has CDR1 SNHLY and CDR2 FYNNEI. CDR3: CASRGTLGETQYF. For the CDR3, the DNA is TGTGCCAGCAGGGGGACTTTGGGAGAGACCCAGTACTTC.

This clonotype turned up a few times. The V gene is TRBV6-1, the J gene TRBJ1-1; D unresolved. This CDR3 region has 13 residues. CDR1 is MNHNS and CDR2 is SASEGT in the germline V gene. V gave up 10 bases and J gave up 0 bases, with 12 bases separating them. CDR3 nucleotide sequence: TGTGCCAACAAGCGAGACATGAACACTGAAGCTTTCTTT. It codes for CANKRDMNTEAFF.

This clonotype appeared many times. The chain recombines TRBV10-3 with TRBJ1-2; 7 positions agree with TRBD1. Trimming removed 4 bases from V and 3 bases from J; junction bases left unmatched: 5. The CDR3 has 14 residues. Germline loops: CDR1 ENHRY, CDR2 SYGVKD. The CDR3 region has the DNA TGTGCCATCAGTGTACAGGGGCCATACTATGGCTACACCTTC. Translated: CAISVQGPYYGYTF.

This clonotype was seen ten or more times. This sequence joins TRBV6-6 and TRBJ1-1; D may be TRBD1 (6 bases). Trimming removed 7 bases at V and 5 bases at J, with 20 bases between. Germline-derived CDR1 and CDR2 are MNHNY and SVGAGI (reference sequence). This CDR3 has 15 residues. CDR3 bases: TGTGCCAGCATAAAATCCAGGGGAGGAAGGACTGAAGCTTTCTTT. The encoded protein is CASIKSRGGRTEAFF.

In its sample, this clonotype was seen many times. The rearrangement uses TRBV11-2 and TRBJ2-3; 9 positions match TRBD2. Per the germline V gene, CDR1 is SGHAT and CDR2 is FQNNGV. V shed 5 bases, J shed 3 bases, and the junction held 6 bases outside the gene matches. The CDR3 consists of 15 residues. CDR3 in amino acids: CASSLLAGSTDTQYF. Written as DNA, the CDR3 is TGTGCCAGCAGCCTCCTAGCGGGGTCAACAGATACGCAGTATTTT. The full variable domain, its missing parts supplied by reference TRBV11-2 and TRBJ2-3, is EAGVAQSPRYKIIEKRQSVAFWCNPISGHATLYWYQQILGQGPKLLIQFQNNGVVDDSQLPKDRFSAERLKGVDSTLKIQPAKLEDSAVYLCASSLLAGSTDTQYFGPGTRLTVL.

This clonotype was picked up many times. This chain uses TRBV6-1 with TRBJ2-1; 10 bases match TRBD2. The CDR3 contains 15 residues. Germline loops: CDR1 MNHNS, CDR2 SASEGT. Trimming took 6 bases from V and 4 from J; bases not matched to a gene: 6. The CDR3 sequence is CASSETSGEYNEQFF. CDR3 sequence (DNA): TGTGCCAGCAGCGAAACTAGCGGGGAATACAATGAGCAGTTCTTC.

The chain couples TRBV9 to TRBJ2-3; D gene unclear. This CDR3 is 14 amino acids long. Trimming left V 6 bases short and J 5 bases short, with 16 bases between. Germline lookup yields CDR1 SGDLS and CDR2 YYNGEE. CDR3 nucleotide sequence: TGTGCCAGCAACCCCGGCAACAATGGAGATACGCAGTATTTT. Its translation is CASNPGNNGDTQYF.

V and J are TRBV5-6 and TRBJ2-7, with TRBD1 matching over 7 bases. This CDR3 contains 14 residues. Germline values: CDR1 SGHDT, CDR2 YYEEEE. Trimming cost V 6 bases and J 2 bases; bases outside gene matches: 8. The CDR3 region is CASTQTGDPYEQYF. In DNA, the CDR3 is TGTGCCAGCACCCAAACAGGGGACCCCTACGAGCAGTACTTC.

This chain links TRBV7-9 with TRBJ2-7; possibly TRBD2 for D (6 bases). The CDR3 is made up of 13 amino acids. V lost 5 bases to trimming and J lost 1 base, with 9 bases between them. The germline V gene encodes CDR1 SEHNR and CDR2 FQNEAQ (reference sequence). The CDR3 nucleotides read TGTGCCAGCAGCCGACTAGATTCCTACGAGCAGTACTTC. Encoded protein: CASSRLDSYEQYF.

This clonotype was seen ten or more times. The chain is built from TRBV4-1 and TRBJ1-1; TRBD1 might be the D (6 bases). Trimming left V 4 bases short and J 10 bases short, with 13 bases between. In germline, CDR1 is MGHRA, CDR2 YSYEKL. This CDR3 spans 12 amino acids. CDR3 loop: CASSRNREGAFF. Here the CDR3 DNA reads TGCGCCAGCAGCCGCAACAGGGAAGGAGCTTTCTTT.

This clonotype was observed a few times. The V and J genes are TRBV29-1 and TRBJ2-1; 8 bases fit TRBD2. The ends lost 4 bases at V and 6 bases at J; junction bases unmatched: 2. Germline lookup yields CDR1 SQVTM and CDR2 ANQGSEA. This CDR3 is 12 amino acids long. This chain's CDR3 is CSVGREGNEQFF. The DNA for the CDR3 is TGCAGCGTTGGACGGGAGGGCAATGAGCAGTTCTTC.

This clonotype was detected ten times or more. The rearrangement joins TRBV14 to TRBJ1-2; D is ambiguous. Trimming removed 2 bases at V and 2 bases at J, with 3 bases between. Germline CDR1 is SGHDN and CDR2 is FVKESK. The CDR3 has 12 residues. The CDR3 DNA reads TGTGCCAGCAGCCAATCGAACTATGGCTACACCTTC. Its translation is CASSQSNYGYTF.

This clonotype was picked up many times. The V call is TRBV2, the J call TRBJ2-5; perhaps TRBD2 as D (6 bases). The CDR3 spans 14 residues. Germline CDR1 reads SNHLY; CDR2 reads FYNNEI. V was shortened by 8 bases and J by 1 base, with 14 bases between the two germline ends. CDR3 nucleotides: TGTGCCAGCCGTGGTCCAGCGGGCCAAGAGACCCAGTACTTC. It encodes CASRGPAGQETQYF.

This chain connects TRBV11-2 to TRBJ2-5, with no clear D. The ends were cut back, 3 bases at V and 1 base at J, with 15 bases in the middle. Germline values: CDR1 SGHAT, CDR2 FQNNGV. The CDR3 is 16 amino acids. The CDR3 nucleotides read TGTGCCAGCAGCTTCCGATCGAACGTCTTCCAAGAGACCCAGTACTTC. Amino acids: CASSFRSNVFQETQYF.

Ten or more counts support this clonotype. The chain carries TRBV10-1 and TRBJ2-7; TRBD2 matches at 10 bases. Germline trimming cut 6 bases from V and 6 bases from J; bases unmatched to any gene: 11. Germline assignment: CDR1 WNHNN and CDR2 SYGVQD (reference sequence). The CDR3 covers 15 residues. The CDR3 region has the DNA TGCGCCAGCAGACGTAGGGGACTAGCGTCCGGCGAGCAGTACTTC. Amino acids: CASRRRGLASGEQYF.

This clonotype was observed at least ten times. The CDR3 nucleotides are TGCAGTGTGGTTAGCGGGTACAATGAGCAGTTCTTC. Translation gives CSVVSGYNEQFF. The V call is TRBV20-1, the J call TRBJ2-1; TRBD2 matches 7 bases. Unmatched junction bases numbered 4, after V lost 7 bases and J lost 4 bases. The CDR3 has 12 amino acids. The germline gives CDR1 DFQATT, CDR2 SNEGSKA (reference sequence).

A few counts support this clonotype. The chain uses TRBV6-2 or TRBV6-3 and TRBJ2-2; D unclear. Germline assignment: CDR1 MNHEY and CDR2 SVGEGT. The CDR3 totals 13 residues. V lost 2 bases and J 7 bases, leaving 8 bases between the germline ends. CDR3 amino acids: CASSYVGVGELFF. CDR3 nucleotide sequence: TGTGCCAGCAGTTACGTAGGAGTCGGGGAGCTGTTTTTT.

The chain carries TRBV6-5 and TRBJ2-3; 7 bases agree with TRBD2. Germline CDR1 and CDR2: MNHEY and SVGAGI. Trimming cost V 8 bases and J 8 bases; bases outside gene matches: 7. This CDR3 has 12 residues. In nucleotides, the CDR3 is TGTGCCAGCGGGGAGGGAGGAGTTACGCAGTATTTT. Encoded protein: CASGEGGVTQYF.

This clonotype occurred many times. The V and J genes are TRBV6-5 and TRBJ2-7, with D perhaps given as TRBD1 or TRBD2 (7 bases each). The CDR3 loop spans 15 amino acids. The V gene's germline CDR1 is MNHEY and CDR2 SVGAGI. Deletions cut 4 bases from V and 0 bases from J, with 13 bases between. CDR3 residues: CASSSPGGDSYEQYF. The CDR3 region has the DNA TGTGCCAGCAGTTCCCCAGGGGGGGACTCCTACGAGCAGTACTTC.